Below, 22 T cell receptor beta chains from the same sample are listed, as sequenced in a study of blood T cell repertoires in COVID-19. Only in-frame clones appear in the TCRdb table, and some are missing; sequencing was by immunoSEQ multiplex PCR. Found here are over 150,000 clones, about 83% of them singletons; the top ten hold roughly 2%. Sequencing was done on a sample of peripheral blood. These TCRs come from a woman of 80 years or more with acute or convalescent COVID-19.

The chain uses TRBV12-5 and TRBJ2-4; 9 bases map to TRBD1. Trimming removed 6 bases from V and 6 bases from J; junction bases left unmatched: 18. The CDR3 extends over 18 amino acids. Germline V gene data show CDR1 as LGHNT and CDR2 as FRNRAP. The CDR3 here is CASGQRALQGAFVNIQYF. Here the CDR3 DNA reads TGTGCTAGTGGGCAAAGGGCTTTACAGGGGGCCTTTGTAAACATTCAGTACTTC.

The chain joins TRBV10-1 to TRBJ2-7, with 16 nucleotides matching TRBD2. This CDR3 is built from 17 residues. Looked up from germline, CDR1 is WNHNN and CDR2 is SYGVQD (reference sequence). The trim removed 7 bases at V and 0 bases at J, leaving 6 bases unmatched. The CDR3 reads CASTGTSGRVSSYEQYF. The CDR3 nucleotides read TGCGCCAGCACTGGGACTAGCGGGAGGGTAAGCTCCTACGAGCAGTACTTC.

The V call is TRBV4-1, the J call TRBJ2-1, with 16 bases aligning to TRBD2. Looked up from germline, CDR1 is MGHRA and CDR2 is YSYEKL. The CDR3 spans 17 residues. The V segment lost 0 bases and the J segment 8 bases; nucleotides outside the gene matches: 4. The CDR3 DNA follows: TGCGCCAGCAGCCAAGATGGGACTAGCGGGAGGGCCTATGAGCAGTTCTTC. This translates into CASSQDGTSGRAYEQFF.

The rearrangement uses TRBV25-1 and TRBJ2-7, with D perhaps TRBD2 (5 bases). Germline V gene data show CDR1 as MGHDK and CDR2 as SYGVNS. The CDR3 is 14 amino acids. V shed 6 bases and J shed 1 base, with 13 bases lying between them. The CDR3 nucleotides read TGTGCCAGCAGGGACTCCTTTAAATCCTACGAGCAGTACTTC. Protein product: CASRDSFKSYEQYF.

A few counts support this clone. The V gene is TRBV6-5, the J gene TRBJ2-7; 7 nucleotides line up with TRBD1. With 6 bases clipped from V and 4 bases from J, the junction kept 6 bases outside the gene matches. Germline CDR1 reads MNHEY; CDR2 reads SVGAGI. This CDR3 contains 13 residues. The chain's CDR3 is CASRRDSLYEQYF. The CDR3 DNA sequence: TGTGCCAGCAGAAGGGACAGTCTATACGAGCAGTACTTC.

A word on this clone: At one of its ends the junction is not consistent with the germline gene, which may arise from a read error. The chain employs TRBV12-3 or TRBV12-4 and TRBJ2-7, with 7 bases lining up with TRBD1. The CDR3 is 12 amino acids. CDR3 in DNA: TGTGCCAGCAGCGCTGGGATGGGGCGACAGGGTTTC. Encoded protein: CASSAGMGRQGF.

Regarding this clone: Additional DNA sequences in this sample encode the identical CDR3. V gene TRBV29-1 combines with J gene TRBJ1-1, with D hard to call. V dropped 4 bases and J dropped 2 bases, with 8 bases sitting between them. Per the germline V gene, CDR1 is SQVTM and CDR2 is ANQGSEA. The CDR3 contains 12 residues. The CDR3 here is CSVGRGNTEAFF. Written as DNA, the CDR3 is TGCAGCGTTGGACGCGGAAACACTGAAGCTTTCTTT.

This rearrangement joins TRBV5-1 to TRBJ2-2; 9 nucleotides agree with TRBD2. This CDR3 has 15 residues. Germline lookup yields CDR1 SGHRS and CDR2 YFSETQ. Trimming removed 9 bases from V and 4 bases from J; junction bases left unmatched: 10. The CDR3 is CATTGTSRFTGELFF. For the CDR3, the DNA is TGCGCCACCACCGGGACTAGCAGATTCACCGGGGAGCTGTTTTTT. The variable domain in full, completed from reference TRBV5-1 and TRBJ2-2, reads KAGVTQTPRYLIKTRGQQVTLSCSPISGHRSVSWYQQTPGQGLQFLFEYFSETQRNKGNFPGRFSGRQFSNSRSEMNVSTLELGDSALYLCATTGTSRFTGELFFGEGSRLTVL.

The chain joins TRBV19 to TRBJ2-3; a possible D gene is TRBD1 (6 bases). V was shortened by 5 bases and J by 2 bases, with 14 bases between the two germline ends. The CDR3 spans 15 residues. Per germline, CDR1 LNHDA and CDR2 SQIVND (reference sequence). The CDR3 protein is CASSLQGAYTDTQYF. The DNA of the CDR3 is TGTGCCAGTAGTCTACAGGGAGCCTACACAGATACGCAGTATTTT.

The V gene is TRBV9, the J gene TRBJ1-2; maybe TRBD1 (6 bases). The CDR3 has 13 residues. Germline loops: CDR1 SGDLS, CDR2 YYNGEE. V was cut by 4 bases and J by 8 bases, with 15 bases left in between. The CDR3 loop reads CASSPGAGTGYTF. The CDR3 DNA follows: TGTGCCAGCAGCCCAGGGGCAGGGACCGGCTACACCTTC.

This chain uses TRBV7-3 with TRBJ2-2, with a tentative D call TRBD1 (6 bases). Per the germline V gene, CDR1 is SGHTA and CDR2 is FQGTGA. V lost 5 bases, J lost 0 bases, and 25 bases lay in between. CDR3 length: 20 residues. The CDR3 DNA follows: TGTGCCAGCAGCCCCAACACCGGGACAACAAAGATAGCGAACACCGGGGAGCTGTTTTTT. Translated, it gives CASSPNTGTTKIANTGELFF.

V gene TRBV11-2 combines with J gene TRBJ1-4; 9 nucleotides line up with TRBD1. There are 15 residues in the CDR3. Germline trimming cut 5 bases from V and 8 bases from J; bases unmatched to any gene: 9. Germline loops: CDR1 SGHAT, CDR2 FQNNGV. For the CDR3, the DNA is TGTGCCAGCAGCCAAGGGACAGGGAGCCGAGAAAAACTGTTTTTT. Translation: CASSQGTGSREKLFF.

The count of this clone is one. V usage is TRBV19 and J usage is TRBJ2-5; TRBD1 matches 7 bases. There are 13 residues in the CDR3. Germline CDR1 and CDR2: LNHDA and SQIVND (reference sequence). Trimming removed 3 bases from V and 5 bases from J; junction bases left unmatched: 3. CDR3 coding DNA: TGTGCCAGTAGTATGGACAGGTTGGAGACCCAGTACTTC. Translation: CASSMDRLETQYF.

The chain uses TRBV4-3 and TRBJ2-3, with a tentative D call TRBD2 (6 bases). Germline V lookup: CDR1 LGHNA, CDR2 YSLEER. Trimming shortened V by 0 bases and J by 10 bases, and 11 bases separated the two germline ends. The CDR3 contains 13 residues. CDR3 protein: CASSQEGRGPQYF. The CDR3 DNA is TGCGCCAGCAGCCAAGAGGGGCGGGGACCGCAGTATTTT.

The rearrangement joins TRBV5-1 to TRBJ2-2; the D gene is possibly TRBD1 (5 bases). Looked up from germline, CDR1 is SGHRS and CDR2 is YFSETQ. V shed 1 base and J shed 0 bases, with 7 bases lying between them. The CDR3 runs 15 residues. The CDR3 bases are TGCGCCAGCAGCTTGCAGGGTGCGAACACCGGGGAGCTGTTTTTT. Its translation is CASSLQGANTGELFF.

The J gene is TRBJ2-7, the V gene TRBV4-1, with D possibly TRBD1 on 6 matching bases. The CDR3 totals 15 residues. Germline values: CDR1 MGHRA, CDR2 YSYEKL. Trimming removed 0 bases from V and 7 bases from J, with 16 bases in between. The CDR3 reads CASSQDGTIPGEQYF. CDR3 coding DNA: TGCGCCAGCAGCCAAGACGGGACAATCCCTGGGGAGCAGTACTTC.

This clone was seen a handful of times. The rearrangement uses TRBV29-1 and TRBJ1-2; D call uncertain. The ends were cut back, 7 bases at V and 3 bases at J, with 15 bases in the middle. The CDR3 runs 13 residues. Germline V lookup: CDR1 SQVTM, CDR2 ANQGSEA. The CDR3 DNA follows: TGCAGCGCTGGAGGGCAGTCTGACTATGGCTACACCTTC. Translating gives CSAGGQSDYGYTF.

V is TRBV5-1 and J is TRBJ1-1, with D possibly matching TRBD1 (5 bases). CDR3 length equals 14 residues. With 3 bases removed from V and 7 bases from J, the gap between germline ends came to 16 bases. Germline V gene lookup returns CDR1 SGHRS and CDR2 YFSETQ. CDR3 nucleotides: TGCGCCAGCAGCTCCTCCCTTCAGGGAAATGAAGCTTTCTTT. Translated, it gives CASSSSLQGNEAFF.

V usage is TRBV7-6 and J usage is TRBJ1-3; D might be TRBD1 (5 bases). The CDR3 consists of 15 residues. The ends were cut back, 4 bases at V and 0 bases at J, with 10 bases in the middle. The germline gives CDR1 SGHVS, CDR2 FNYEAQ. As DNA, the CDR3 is TGTGCCAGCAGCTCAACAGACAGCTCTGGAAACACCATATATTTT. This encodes CASSSTDSSGNTIYF.

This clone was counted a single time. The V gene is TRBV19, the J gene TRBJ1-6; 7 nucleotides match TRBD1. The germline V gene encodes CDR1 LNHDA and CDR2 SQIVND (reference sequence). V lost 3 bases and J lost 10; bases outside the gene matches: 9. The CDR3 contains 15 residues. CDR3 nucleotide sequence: TGTGCCAGTAGTATGGTCGACAGGGAAGGATCACCCCTCCACTTT. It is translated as CASSMVDREGSPLHF.

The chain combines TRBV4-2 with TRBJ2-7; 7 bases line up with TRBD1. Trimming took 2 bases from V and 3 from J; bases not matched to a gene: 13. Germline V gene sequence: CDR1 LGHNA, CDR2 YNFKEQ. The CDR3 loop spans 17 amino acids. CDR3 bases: TGTGCCAGCAGCCAATTACGGACCAGGGGACAGAGCTACGAGCAGTACTTC. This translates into CASSQLRTRGQSYEQYF.

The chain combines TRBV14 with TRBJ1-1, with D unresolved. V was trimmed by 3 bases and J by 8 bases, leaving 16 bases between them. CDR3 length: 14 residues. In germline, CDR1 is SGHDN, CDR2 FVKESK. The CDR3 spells CASSQRLAGGEAFF. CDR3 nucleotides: TGTGCCAGCAGCCAGAGGCTTGCGGGCGGGGAAGCTTTCTTT.